These 31 T cell receptor beta chains share one sample of origin, sequenced in a study of tumor-infiltrating lymphocytes in oesophageal squamous cell carcinoma. TCRdb ran MiXCR on the PCR reads and lists one entry per CDR3 protein. This table has tens of thousands of distinct CDR3 sequences, 36% appearing once. Sequenced input: esophageal tumor tissue. The source is a male donor with esophageal squamous cell carcinoma.

With respect to this clonotype: Just one base apart from a much larger clone, this may be a read error. This chain links TRBV5-1 with TRBJ2-4; TRBD2 agrees at 9 bases. The J call may not be correct, given that the DNA end is closer to TRBJ2-1. The CDR3 contains 15 residues. Germline assignment: CDR1 SGHRS and CDR2 YFSETQ. CDR3 nucleotide sequence: TGCGCCAGTCGTACTAGCGGGTATGGGGAAGAGACCCAGTTCTTC. This encodes CASRTSGYGEETQFF.

This sequence joins TRBV7-6 and TRBJ2-4, with D tentatively TRBD2 (6 bases). This CDR3 is built from 14 residues. V was cut by 2 bases and J by 13 bases, with 18 bases left in between. Germline assignment: CDR1 SGHVS and CDR2 FNYEAQ. CDR3: CASSLPGAYNEQYF. The CDR3 bases are TGTGCCAGCAGCTTACCGGGAGCTTACAATGAGCAGTACTTC.

V gene TRBV7-3 combines with J gene TRBJ2-5, with D unclear. Deletions cut 0 bases from V and 5 bases from J, with 7 bases between. The CDR3 consists of 13 residues. The germline V gene encodes CDR1 SGHTA and CDR2 FQGTGA. The CDR3, as DNA: TGTGCCAGCAGCTTAACGGGTTTGGAGACCCAGTACTTC. This codes for CASSLTGLETQYF.

This clonotype occurred many times. The chain couples TRBV11-2 to TRBJ2-5, with TRBD2 identical over 9 bases. Unmatched junction bases numbered 15, after V lost 5 bases and J lost 11 bases. This CDR3 has 15 amino acids. Germline V lookup: CDR1 SGHAT, CDR2 FQNNGV. The CDR3: CASSPLAGRNNEQYF. DNA of the CDR3: TGTGCCAGCAGCCCGCTAGCGGGGCGGAACAATGAGCAGTACTTC.

This chain connects TRBV7-2 to TRBJ2-3; D call uncertain. The CDR3 spans 13 residues. CDR1 SGHTA and CDR2 FQGNSA come from the germline V gene. V was shortened by 3 bases and J by 6 bases, with 10 bases between the two germline ends. CDR3 loop: CASSLRAWDTQYF. The CDR3 nucleotides are TGTGCCAGCAGCTTGAGAGCCTGGGATACGCAGTATTTT.

J is TRBJ2-5 and V is TRBV7-3; D ambiguous. The V end was cut by 3 bases, the J end by 3 bases, with 8 bases between. The CDR3 is 13 amino acids. In germline, CDR1 is SGHTA, CDR2 FQGTGA. CDR3 sequence (DNA): TGTGCCAGCAGCTTCGGCCGCGAAGAGACCCAGTACTTC. Its translation: CASSFGREETQYF. Variable domain in full (rest from reference TRBV7-3 and TRBJ2-5): GAGVSQTPSNKVTEKGKYVELRCDPISGHTALYWYRQSLGQGPEFLIYFQGTGAADDSGLPNDRFFAVRPEGSVSTLKIQRTERGDSAVYLCASSFGREETQYFGPGTRLLVL.

This clonotype has more than one count but fewer than ten. The genes are TRBV28 and TRBJ2-1; D not resolved. The DNA end favors TRBJ2-7, so the J call may be wrong. The CDR3 runs to 15 residues. CDR1 is MDHEN and CDR2 is SYDVKM in the germline V gene. CDR3 region: CASSLIRLPTYEQYF. The CDR3 DNA reads as TGTGCCAGCAGCCTAATTCGTTTACCGACCTACGAGCAGTACTTC.

This clonotype was detected ten times or more. This sequence joins TRBV28 and TRBJ1-2; 9 bases line up with TRBD1. The length of the CDR3 is 16 residues. V was clipped by 6 bases and J by 2 bases; unmatched bases: 10. In germline, CDR1 is MDHEN, CDR2 SYDVKM. The CDR3 loop reads CASSSVWGTGNYGYTF. In nucleotides, the CDR3 is TGTGCCAGCAGCTCCGTTTGGGGGACAGGGAACTATGGCTACACCTTC.

About this clonotype: It is likely a read error, because the conserved phenylalanine at the end of the CDR3 is missing. Because the CDR3's place on the DNA is in doubt, the DNA is left out and the CDR3 is given as listed by TCRdb. The chain uses TRBV11-2 and TRBJ2-4; the tabulated D call, TRBD2, remains unverified against the DNA. Germline loops: CDR1 SGHAT, CDR2 FQNNGV. The CDR3 spans 10 amino acids, including both terminal residues. CDR3 amino acids: CASSYNPLAG.

This clonotype was detected many times. A much bigger clone sits one base away, suggesting this may be a read error. The chain recombines TRBV7-8 with TRBJ2-5, with TRBD2 matching 7 bases. Germline CDR1 SGHVS, CDR2 FQNEAQ. This CDR3 has 16 amino acids. The V segment lost 5 bases and the J segment 11 bases; nucleotides outside the gene matches: 20. The CDR3 bases are TGTGCCAGCAGCCGACCGGGGGGAGATTCAGACAATGAGCAGTACTTC. The encoded protein is CASSRPGGDSDNEQYF.

V usage is TRBV10-3 and J usage is TRBJ2-1; D may be TRBD1 (6 bases). The DNA end is a closer match to TRBJ2-5, so the J assignment may be wrong. Germline CDR1 reads ENHRY; CDR2 reads SYGVKD. The CDR3 is 13 amino acids. This CDR3 reads CAISETGKETQYF. The CDR3 DNA reads TGTGCCATCAGTGAAACAGGGAAAGAGACCCAGTACTTC.

The chain joins TRBV7-2 to TRBJ1-6; D may be TRBD1 (6 bases). The J call may be faulty, since TRBJ1-1 better matches the DNA end. The germline gives CDR1 SGHTA, CDR2 FQGNSA. There are 15 residues in the CDR3. The DNA of the CDR3 is TGTGCCAGCAGCTCCCTACAGGGAGTCGATACTGAAGCTTTCTTT. Its protein is CASSSLQGVDTEAFF.

Only one count was recorded for this clonotype. This chain links TRBV7-2 with TRBJ2-5; D remains ambiguous. The assigned J gene may be wrong: the sequence end matches TRBJ2-7 better. In germline, CDR1 is SGHTA, CDR2 FQGNSA. This CDR3 region has 12 residues. The CDR3 DNA is TGTGCCAGCAGCTTCCCCACGGGCGAGCAGTACTTC. Encoded protein: CASSFPTGEQYF.

The sample holds a few counts of this clonotype. V gene TRBV6-2 or TRBV6-3 combines with J gene TRBJ2-1, with 13 positions matching TRBD2. With the DNA end fitting TRBJ2-7 better, the J assignment may be wrong. From germline, CDR1 is MNHEY and CDR2 SVGEGT. This CDR3 has 20 residues. CDR3 sequence reads: CASSYLGTSGIVRSYNEQYF. DNA for the CDR3: TGTGCCAGCAGTTACCTTGGGACTAGCGGGATAGTTCGCTCCTACAATGAGCAGTACTTC.

V and J are TRBV7-2 and TRBJ2-3, with D possibly matching TRBD1 (6 bases). The DNA end favors TRBJ2-7, so the J call may be wrong. Germline V CDR1 and CDR2: SGHTA, FQGNSA. The CDR3 length is 14 residues. This chain's CDR3 is CASSRGNSGDEQYF. CDR3 nucleotide sequence: TGTGCCAGCAGCCGCGGAAATTCAGGGGATGAGCAGTACTTC.

By share, this clonotype ranks as medium-sized (0.01 to 0.1%). The J gene is TRBJ1-3, the V gene TRBV7-6; 7 nucleotides match TRBD1. This CDR3 spans 16 amino acids. Trimming at V came to 0 bases and at J to 2 bases, leaving 4 bases not matched to a gene. Germline V gives CDR1 SGHVS, CDR2 FNYEAQ. Written as DNA, the CDR3 is TGTGCCAGCAGCTTAGCGCAGACAGGGCCTGGAAACACCATATATTTT. It is translated as CASSLAQTGPGNTIYF.

In the case of this clonotype: Here the CDR3 omits its conserved ending phenylalanine or tryptophan, so a read error is the likely source. The DNA is left out, because the CDR3 cannot be placed on it with certainty; the CDR3 is given as TCRdb lists it. CDR3 sequence: CASSLLQGSEQYFGP. The rearrangement links TRBV27 to TRBJ2-3; the table's D call TRBD1 went unverified against the DNA. The CDR3 totals 15 residues, both ends included. The germline gives CDR1 MNHEY, CDR2 SMNVEV (reference sequence).

J is TRBJ2-6 and V is TRBV7-6; D not certain. The germline CDR1 and CDR2 sequences are SGHVS and FNYEAQ. V was cut by 5 bases and J by 0 bases, with 5 bases left in between. This CDR3 comprises 14 residues. The CDR3 region is CASSVNSGANVLTF. CDR3 nucleotides: TGTGCCAGCAGCGTTAACTCTGGGGCCAACGTCCTGACTTTC.

This clonotype is categorized as medium-sized. The chain joins TRBV7-2 to TRBJ2-7; 7 nucleotides match TRBD2. The CDR3 contains 13 residues. After removal of 5 bases from V and 0 bases from J, the junction contained 1 base not matched to a gene. Germline V gene lookup returns CDR1 SGHTA and CDR2 FQGNSA. The CDR3 DNA follows: TGTGCCAGCAGCAGGGACTACTCCTACGAGCAGTACTTC. Protein: CASSRDYSYEQYF.

Concerning this clonotype itself: The conserved phenylalanine or tryptophan normally closing the CDR3 is absent here, so this likely arose from a read error. The limits of the CDR3 on the DNA are not certain, so only TCRdb's listed CDR3 is given. The rearrangement joins TRBV24-1 to TRBJ2-6; no DNA check was done on the table's D call, TRBD2. The CDR3 spans 8 residues, counting both ends. Looked up from germline, CDR1 is KGHDR and CDR2 is SFDVKD. The CDR3 protein is CATSGTSG.

In the case of this clonotype: A much larger clone sits a single nucleotide away, making a read error possible. The J gene is TRBJ1-6, the V gene TRBV28, with no clear D. CDR3 length equals 13 residues. Germline loops: CDR1 MDHEN, CDR2 SYDVKM. CDR3 amino acids: CANSLLMGSPLHF. The CDR3 nucleotides read TGTGCCAACAGTTTATTGATGGGTTCACCCCTCCACTTT.

This clonotype turned up a few times. The gene calls are TRBV20-1 and TRBJ1-2; D may be TRBD1 (5 bases). Looked up from germline, CDR1 is DFQATT and CDR2 is SNEGSKA (reference sequence). Trimming left V 3 bases short and J 4 bases short, with 9 bases between. The CDR3 runs to 12 residues. The CDR3 DNA follows: TGCAGTGCTAGCAGGGAGGGCTATGGCTACACCTTC. Protein sequence: CSASREGYGYTF.

At least ten counts were recorded for this clonotype. The rearrangement uses TRBV28 and TRBJ1-2, with D unresolved. The germline gives CDR1 MDHEN, CDR2 SYDVKM. Trimming left V 6 bases short and J 7 bases short, with 9 bases between. This CDR3 has 11 amino acids. In nucleotides, the CDR3 is TGTGCCAGCAGGGACCCTCGTGGCTACACCTTC. Residues: CASRDPRGYTF.

This clonotype was recorded many times. The V gene is TRBV7-9, the J gene TRBJ2-4; D may be TRBD1 (5 bases). The DNA end is more similar to TRBJ2-7, so the J call may be wrong. The CDR3 has 14 amino acids. The germline gives CDR1 SEHNR, CDR2 FQNEAQ (reference sequence). The CDR3 nucleotides read TGTGCCAGCAGCTTTAACAGGCTGGCCTACGAGCAGTACTTC. Translation gives CASSFNRLAYEQYF.

As to this clonotype: This is likely a read error, given that the CDR3 carries no conserved phenylalanine or tryptophan at its end. No DNA is shown, since the ends of the CDR3 on it are uncertain; the CDR3 is the one TCRdb lists. This chain connects TRBV5-1 to TRBJ1-1. CDR1 SGHRS and CDR2 YFSETQ come from the germline V gene. A total of 17 residues make up the CDR3, ends included. CDR3 loop: CASSPLDEGKKATPSVR.

Ten or more counts support this clonotype. Given a much more abundant clone one base away, this may be a read error. The CDR3 nucleotides read TGTGCCAGCAGCAAACTAGCGGGAGTTATGGATGAGCAGTACTTC. Protein product: CASSKLAGVMDEQYF. The rearrangement joins TRBV7-3 to TRBJ2-5; 11 nucleotides match TRBD2. The trim removed 5 bases at V and 11 bases at J, leaving 13 bases unmatched. The CDR3 extends over 15 amino acids. Germline CDR1 reads SGHTA; CDR2 reads FQGTGA.

About this clonotype: At one boundary the junction diverges from the germline segment, which might be a read error. The CDR3 loop reads CASSNTMTSGPLSSYNEQFF. In nucleotides, the CDR3 is TGTGCTAGCAGCAACACAATGACTAGCGGGCCCCTAAGCTCCTACAATGAGCAGTTCTTC. The chain couples TRBV7-7 to TRBJ2-1; TRBD2 matches at 10 bases. The CDR3 consists of 20 residues. Germline lookup yields CDR1 SSHAT and CDR2 FNYEAQ (reference sequence).

This clonotype was recorded many times. This sequence joins TRBV19 and TRBJ2-1; D not resolved. The ends were cut back, 8 bases at V and 3 bases at J, with 5 bases in the middle. CDR1 is LNHDA and CDR2 is SQIVND in the germline V gene (reference sequence). CDR3 length: 11 amino acids. CDR3: CASSSYNEQFF. For the CDR3, the DNA is TGTGCCAGTTCGAGCTACAATGAGCAGTTCTTC.

In its sample, this clonotype was seen a few times. The final CDR3 position lacks the conserved phenylalanine or tryptophan, pointing to a likely read error. The limits of the CDR3 on the DNA are not certain, so only TCRdb's listed CDR3 is given. The V gene is TRBV7-9, the J gene TRBJ2-5; the table's D call TRBD2 went unverified against the DNA. From its first to its last residue, the CDR3 has 8 amino acids. Per germline, CDR1 SEHNR and CDR2 FQNEAQ (reference sequence). CDR3 residues: CASSTRLS.

This clonotype showed up just a few times. This CDR3 is CASSRLAGGGTQYF. The CDR3 region has the DNA TGTGCCAGCAGCCGACTAGCGGGAGGGGGGACCCAGTACTTC. The chain carries TRBV7-3 and TRBJ2-5; TRBD2 aligns across 14 bases. The V gene's germline CDR1 is SGHTA and CDR2 FQGTGA. The CDR3 consists of 14 residues. J lost 7 bases, V lost 5 bases, and 3 bases had no gene match.

There are many counts of this clonotype. CDR3 protein: CASSKAGATNEKLFF. CDR3 bases: TGTGCCAGCAGTAAGGCAGGGGCAACTAATGAAAAACTGTTTTTT. The V and J genes are TRBV6-1 and TRBJ1-4; perhaps TRBD1 as D (6 bases). The CDR3 extends over 15 amino acids. V was shortened by 5 bases and J by 0 bases, with 10 bases between the two germline ends. In germline, CDR1 is MNHNS, CDR2 SASEGT.